These 15 T cell receptor beta chains were sequenced from one sample in a study of spatial heterogeneity in lung cancer. The time point is: blood at routine non-recurrence follow-up after resection. TCRdb re-derived calls from the 5' RACE reads in MiXCR, one entry per CDR3 protein. The repertoire holds 15,000 to 20,000 distinct CDR3 sequences, 7% to 10% seen once, with roughly 20% in the top ten. Sample: PBMCs, taken at follow-up. The receptors here all came from a male donor with early-stage non-small cell lung cancer.

The chain uses TRBV12-3 or TRBV12-4 and TRBJ2-1; perhaps TRBD2 as D (6 bases). The CDR3 extends over 15 amino acids. Trimming left V 7 bases short and J 3 bases short, with 16 bases between. CDR3 DNA sequence: TGTGCCAGCACCCCCCCGGGACTGGTCTACAATGAGCAGTTCTTC. Protein product: CASTPPGLVYNEQFF.

This sequence joins TRBV2 and TRBJ2-3, with 12 bases that match TRBD2. CDR1 is SNHLY, CDR2 FYNNEI, per germline. V lost 8 bases and J lost 4; bases outside the gene matches: 10. The CDR3 runs to 16 residues. CDR3 nucleotides: TGTGCCAGCGGGGCTAGCGGGAGGGCCGATTCAGATACGCAGTATTTT. Translated, it gives CASGASGRADSDTQYF.

This clonotype was observed many times. The gene calls are TRBV7-8 and TRBJ1-4; the D gene is possibly TRBD1 (6 bases). The CDR3 has 16 residues. The V and J ends lost 5 bases and 5 bases respectively, with 18 bases between them. Germline V gene lookup returns CDR1 SGHVS and CDR2 FQNEAQ. The CDR3, as DNA: TGTGCCAGCAGCCGAGGGGTGGGGGCTGTGAATGAAAAACTGTTTTTT. Its translation is CASSRGVGAVNEKLFF. Full variable domain (remainder filled in from reference TRBV7-8 and TRBJ1-4): GAGVSQSPRYKVAKRGQDVALRCDPISGHVSLFWYQQALGQGPEFLTYFQNEAQLDKSGLPSDRFFAERPEGSVSTLKIQRTQQEDSAVYLCASSRGVGAVNEKLFFGSGTQLSVL.

This clonotype has a handful of counts. The rearrangement uses TRBV3-2 and TRBJ1-1; no DNA check was done on the table's D call, TRBD1. TRBV3-2 is annotated as a pseudogene. CDR3 length: 17 residues. The CDR3 spells CASSQTGGQSENTEAFF. The CDR3 bases are TGTGCCAGCAGCCAAACAGGGGGCCAATCGGAGAACACTGAAGCTTTCTTT.

The CDR3 is CASTPRGPVTDTQYF. The CDR3 DNA reads as TGTGCCAGCACCCCTAGGGGGCCGGTGACAGATACGCAGTATTTT. J is TRBJ2-3 and V is TRBV5-6, with 7 nucleotides matching TRBD1. Germline CDR1 reads SGHDT; CDR2 reads YYEEEE. CDR3 length: 15 amino acids. The V gene end was trimmed by 6 bases and the J gene end by 3 bases; junction bases not matched to a gene: 10.

This clonotype was observed at least ten times. V and J are TRBV14 and TRBJ1-2; no clear D gene. The CDR3 sequence is 13 residues long. Between the trimmed V and J ends, which lost 2 bases and 2 bases, there was a span of 6 bases. Germline V CDR1 and CDR2: SGHDN, FVKESK. CDR3 nucleotides: TGTGCCAGCAGCCAAAGTCTGAACTATGGCTACACCTTC. Protein sequence: CASSQSLNYGYTF.

The rearrangement joins TRBV3-1 to TRBJ1-6; D is uncertain. The CDR3 totals 15 residues. Per the germline V gene, CDR1 is LGHDT and CDR2 is YNNKEL (reference sequence). Trimming pared 3 bases from V and 5 bases from J, leaving 11 bases between. CDR3 DNA: TGTGCCAGCAGCCATGACACATCGCATAATTCACCCCTCCACTTT. Amino acids: CASSHDTSHNSPLHF. Looking up the rest from reference TRBV3-1 and TRBJ1-6 gives the full variable domain: DTAVSQTPKYLVTQMGNDKSIKCEQNLGHDTMYWYKQDSKKFLKIMFSYNNKELIINETVPNRFSPKSPDKAHLNLHINSLELGDSAVYFCASSHDTSHNSPLHFGNGTRLTVT.

This clonotype has at least ten counts. The V call is TRBV15, the J call TRBJ2-3; 7 bases are shared with TRBD2. The J segment lost 5 bases and the V segment lost 1 base, leaving 6 bases of the junction unmatched. The length of the CDR3 is 15 residues. CDR1 LNHNV and CDR2 YYDKDF come from the germline V gene (reference sequence). The CDR3 sequence is CATSRAGGSVDTQYF. The CDR3 nucleotides are TGTGCCACCAGCAGAGCGGGGGGATCGGTAGATACGCAGTATTTT.

Many counts were recorded for this clonotype. The chain is built from TRBV21-1 and TRBJ1-1. TRBV21-1 is listed as a pseudogene. CDR3 length equals 14 residues. This CDR3 is CASPPPRGRTEAFF. The DNA for the CDR3 is TGTGCCAGCCCCCCACCCCGAGGGAGGACTGAAGCTTTCTTT.

V gene TRBV4-1 combines with J gene TRBJ2-1, with 10 positions matching TRBD2. V lost 0 bases, J lost 5 bases, and 1 base stayed unmatched. The CDR3 consists of 15 residues. Germline loops: CDR1 MGHRA, CDR2 YSYEKL. This CDR3 is CASSQDGLADNEQFF. The CDR3 DNA reads as TGCGCCAGCAGCCAAGACGGACTAGCGGACAATGAGCAGTTCTTC.

This clonotype has at least ten counts. V and J are TRBV30 and TRBJ1-2; unclear D gene. CDR3 length: 14 residues. Germline assignment: CDR1 GTSNPN and CDR2 SVGIG (reference sequence). CDR3 sequence reads: CATTAGGKSYGYTF. CDR3 DNA sequence: TGTGCTACGACGGCGGGAGGGAAGTCCTATGGCTACACCTTC.

In its sample, this clonotype ranks as medium-sized. The CDR3 nucleotides are TGCGCCAGCAGCTTGGGACAGGGGGCCCTAGAGACCCAGTACTTC. Translation gives CASSLGQGALETQYF. This chain uses TRBV5-1 with TRBJ2-5; 10 bases align to TRBD1. Germline CDR1 is SGHRS and CDR2 is YFSETQ. V gave up 0 bases and J gave up 4 bases; unmatched junction bases: 3. The CDR3 covers 15 residues.

This clonotype was observed a few times. V gene TRBV7-2 combines with J gene TRBJ2-5, with a weak D call TRBD1 (5 bases). Germline loops: CDR1 SGHTA, CDR2 FQGNSA. This CDR3 region has 13 residues. The germline V and J ends were trimmed by 5 bases and 5 bases, with 12 bases remaining between them. CDR3 sequence: CASSPGNGETQYF. CDR3 in DNA: TGTGCCAGCAGCCCAGGGAACGGGGAGACCCAGTACTTC.

Many counts were recorded for this clonotype. The V call is TRBV6-1, the J call TRBJ1-5, with D maybe TRBD1 (5 bases). The CDR3 loop spans 14 amino acids. The germline V and J ends were trimmed by 5 bases and 10 bases, with 18 bases remaining between them. CDR1 and CDR2 from the germline V gene are MNHNS and SASEGT. This CDR3 is CASSIDSQVSPQHF. In DNA, the CDR3 is TGTGCCAGCAGTATTGACAGCCAAGTTAGCCCCCAGCATTTT.

This clonotype was detected a few times. The DNA for the CDR3 is TGCGCCAGCAGCCAAGCCGAGCCCTTCGTGCGAAATTCACCCCTCCACTTT. Translation gives CASSQAEPFVRNSPLHF. This chain joins TRBV4-1 and TRBJ1-6; the D is unclear. This CDR3 comprises 17 residues. Germline assignment: CDR1 MGHRA and CDR2 YSYEKL. V was pared by 1 base and J by 7 bases, with 17 bases between.